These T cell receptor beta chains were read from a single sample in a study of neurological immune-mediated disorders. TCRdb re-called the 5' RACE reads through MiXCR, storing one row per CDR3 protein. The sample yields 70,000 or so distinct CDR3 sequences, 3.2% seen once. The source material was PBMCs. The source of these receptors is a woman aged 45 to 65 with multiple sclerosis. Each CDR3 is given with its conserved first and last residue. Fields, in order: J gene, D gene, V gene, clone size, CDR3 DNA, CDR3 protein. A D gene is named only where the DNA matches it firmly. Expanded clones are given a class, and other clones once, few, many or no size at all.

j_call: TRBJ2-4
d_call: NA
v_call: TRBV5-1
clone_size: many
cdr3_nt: TGCGCCAGCAGTAGCAGTACGGGTAAAAACATTCAGTACTTC
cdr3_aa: CASSSSTGKNIQYF

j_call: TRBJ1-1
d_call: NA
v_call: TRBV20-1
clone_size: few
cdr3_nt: TGCAGTGATGCAGTAACTGGGAACACTGAAGCTTTCTTT
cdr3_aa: CSDAVTGNTEAFF

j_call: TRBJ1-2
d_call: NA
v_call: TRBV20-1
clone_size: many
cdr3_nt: TGCAGTGCTAGAAGGCAGGGTTATGACTATGGCTACACCTTC
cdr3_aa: CSARRQGYDYGYTF

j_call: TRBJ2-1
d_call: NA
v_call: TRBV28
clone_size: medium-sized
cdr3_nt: TGTGCCAGCGGGGGGTACAATGAGCAGTTCTTC
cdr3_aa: CASGGYNEQFF

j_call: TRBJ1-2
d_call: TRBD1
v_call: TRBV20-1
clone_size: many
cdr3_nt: TGCAGTGCTTATCGGACAGGGAGGAACTATGGCTACACCTTC
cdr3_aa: CSAYRTGRNYGYTF

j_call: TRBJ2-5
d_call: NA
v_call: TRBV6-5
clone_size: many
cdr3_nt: TGTGCCAGCAGCCTCGGGGGACCTCCGGGGATCCAGTACTTC
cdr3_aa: CASSLGGPPGIQYF

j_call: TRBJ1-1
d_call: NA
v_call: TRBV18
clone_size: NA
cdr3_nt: TGTGCCAGCTCACCACCGGCGATGCGCGCTGAAGCTTTCTTT
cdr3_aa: CASSPPAMRAEAFF

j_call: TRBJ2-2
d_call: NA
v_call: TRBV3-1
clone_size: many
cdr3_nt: TGTGCCAGCAGCCAAGAGTTCGGGAGCACCGGGGAGCTGTTTTTT
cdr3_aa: CASSQEFGSTGELFF

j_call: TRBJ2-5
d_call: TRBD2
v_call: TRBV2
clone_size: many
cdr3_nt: TGTGCCAGCGGCAGGACTAGCGGCCAAGAGACCCAGTACTTC
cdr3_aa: CASGRTSGQETQYF

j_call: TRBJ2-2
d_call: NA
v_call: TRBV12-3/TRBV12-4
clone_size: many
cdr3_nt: TGTGCCACCTCACGAGGCAGGGGAACTGAGGAGCTGTTTTTT
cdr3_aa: CATSRGRGTEELFF

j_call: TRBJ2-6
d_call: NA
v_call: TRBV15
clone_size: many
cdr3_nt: TGTGCCACCGACTCCGGGACGGGCTCTGGGGCCAACGTCCTGACTTTC
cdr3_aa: CATDSGTGSGANVLTF

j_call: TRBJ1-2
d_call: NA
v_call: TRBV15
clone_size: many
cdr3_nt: TGTGCCACCAGCAGAACTGGAGGGGGCTACACCTTC
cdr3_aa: CATSRTGGGYTF

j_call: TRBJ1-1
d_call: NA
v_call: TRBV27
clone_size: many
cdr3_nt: TGTGCCAGCAGGGGACCAGGCGGGCCTGAAGCTTTCTTT
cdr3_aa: CASRGPGGPEAFF

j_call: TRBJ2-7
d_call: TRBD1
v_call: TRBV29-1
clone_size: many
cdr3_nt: TGCAGCGTTTCAGGGACAGGGGGATTTCTGGACGAGCAGTACTTC
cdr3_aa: CSVSGTGGFLDEQYF

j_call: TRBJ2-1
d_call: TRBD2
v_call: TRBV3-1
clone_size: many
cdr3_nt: TGTGCCAGCAGCCAAGCCGGACTAGCGGGGGGGGTGTCATACAATGAGCAGTTCTTC
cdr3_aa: CASSQAGLAGGVSYNEQFF

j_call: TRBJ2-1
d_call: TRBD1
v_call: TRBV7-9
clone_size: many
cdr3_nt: TGTGCCAGCAGCTTAGATGGTCAGGGGGCGTTCTTC
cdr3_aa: CASSLDGQGAFF

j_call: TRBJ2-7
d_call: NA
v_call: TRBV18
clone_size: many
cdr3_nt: TGTGCCAGCTCACCTGACGGGGCAGCGTGGCAGTACTTC
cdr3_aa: CASSPDGAAWQYF

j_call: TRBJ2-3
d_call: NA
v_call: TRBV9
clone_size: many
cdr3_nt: TGTGCCAGCAGCGACGGGCTAAGCACAGATACGCAGTATTTT
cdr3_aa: CASSDGLSTDTQYF

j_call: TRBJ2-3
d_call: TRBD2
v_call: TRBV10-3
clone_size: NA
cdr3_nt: TGTGCCATCGGGGACCCTAGCGGTAGAGCAGATACGCAGTATTTT
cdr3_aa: CAIGDPSGRADTQYF

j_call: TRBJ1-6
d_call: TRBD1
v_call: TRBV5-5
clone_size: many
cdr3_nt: TGTGCCAGCAGCCGGCAGGGACAGGGTAATTCACCCCTCCACTTT
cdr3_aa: CASSRQGQGNSPLHF

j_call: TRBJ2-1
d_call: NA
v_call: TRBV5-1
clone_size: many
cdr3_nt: TGCGCCAGCAGCTTGGCGGAGCGGCCCAATGAGCAGTTCTTC
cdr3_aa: CASSLAERPNEQFF

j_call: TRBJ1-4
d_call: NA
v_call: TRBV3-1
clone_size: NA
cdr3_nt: TGTGCCAGCAGCCAGGACAGCTTTAATGAAAAACTGTTTTTT
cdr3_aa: CASSQDSFNEKLFF

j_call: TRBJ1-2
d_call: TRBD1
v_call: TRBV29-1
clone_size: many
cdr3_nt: TGCAGCGTTACATCTCTGGGACAGGGCCTCTATGGCTACACCTTC
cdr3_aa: CSVTSLGQGLYGYTF

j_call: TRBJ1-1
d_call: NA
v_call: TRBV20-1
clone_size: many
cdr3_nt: TGCAGTGCAGAGGGGGTTCACCCAGGGAGGACTGAAGCTTTCTTT
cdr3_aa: CSAEGVHPGRTEAFF

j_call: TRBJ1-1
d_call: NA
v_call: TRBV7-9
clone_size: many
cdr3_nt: TGTGCCAGCAGCACGGGACGGAGGAACACTGAAGCTTTCTTT
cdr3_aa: CASSTGRRNTEAFF

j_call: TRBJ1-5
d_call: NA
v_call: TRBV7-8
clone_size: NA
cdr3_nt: TGTGCCAGCAGCTTAGGAGGAAATCAGCACCAGCATTTT
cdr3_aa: CASSLGGNQHQHF

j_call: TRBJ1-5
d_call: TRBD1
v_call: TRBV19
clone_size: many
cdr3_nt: TGTGCCAGTAGTCGGACAGGGGAGAGCAATCAGCCCCAGCATTTT
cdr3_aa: CASSRTGESNQPQHF

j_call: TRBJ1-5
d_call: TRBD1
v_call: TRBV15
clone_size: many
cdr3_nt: TGTGCCACCAGCCTCCGGGACAGGGGGCATGATCAGCCCCAGCATTTT
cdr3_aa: CATSLRDRGHDQPQHF

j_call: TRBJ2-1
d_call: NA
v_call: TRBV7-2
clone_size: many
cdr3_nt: TGTGCCAGCAGCTTAGCGTGGCAGGGGAACTACAATGAGCAGTTCTTC
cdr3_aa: CASSLAWQGNYNEQFF

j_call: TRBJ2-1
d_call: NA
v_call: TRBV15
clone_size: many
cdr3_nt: TGTGCCACCAGCAGAGCCTCCGGGACACCATACAATGAGCAGTTCTTC
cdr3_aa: CATSRASGTPYNEQFF

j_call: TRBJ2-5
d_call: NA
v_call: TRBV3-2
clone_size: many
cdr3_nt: TGTGCCAGCAGCGGCCAAGAGACCCAGTACTTC
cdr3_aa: CASSGQETQYF

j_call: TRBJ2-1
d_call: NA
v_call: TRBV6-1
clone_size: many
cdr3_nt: TGTGCCAGCAGTGCGACGGGCTTTGGGAATGAGCAGTTCTTC
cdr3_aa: CASSATGFGNEQFF